This entry lists 16 T cell receptor beta chains sequenced from one sample in a study of T-cell reconstitution after alpha-beta-depleted transplantation in children. Unique molecular identifiers featured in how the TCRbeta library was prepared. MiXCR was run by TCRdb on the PCR reads, yielding one entry per CDR3 protein. The profile shows about 610,000 distinct CDR3 sequences, under 12% of them singletons. Source: PBMCs from the stem cell graft donor, taken from the stem cell graft. The origin of the receptors is a human donor who donated a stem cell graft to a child with acute myeloid leukemia.

This clonotype was detected only a few times. The genes are TRBV11-2 and TRBJ1-1, with 7 bases matching TRBD1. This CDR3 comprises 14 residues. Germline V lookup: CDR1 SGHAT, CDR2 FQNNGV. V lost 5 bases to trimming and J lost 4 bases; unmatched junction nucleotides: 7. As DNA, the CDR3 is TGTGCCAGCAGCCTCCGACAGGGAAGCACTGAAGCTTTCTTT. Translated, it gives CASSLRQGSTEAFF.

The table lists this clonotype with many counts. This chain joins TRBV20-1 and TRBJ1-1; D might be TRBD1 (5 bases). The V gene lost 3 bases and the J gene lost 2 bases, with 16 bases spanning the gap. There are 15 residues in the CDR3. Germline CDR1 reads DFQATT; CDR2 reads SNEGSKA (reference sequence). The CDR3 DNA reads TGCAGTGCTAGTGCCATGTCGGGACTCAACACTGAAGCTTTCTTT. This codes for CSASAMSGLNTEAFF.

This clonotype was counted many times. V gene TRBV18 combines with J gene TRBJ2-2; 7 nucleotides align to TRBD1. V gave up 6 bases and J gave up 0 bases; unmatched junction bases: 4. The CDR3 length is 15 residues. Germline CDR1 reads KGHSH; CDR2 reads LQKENI. The CDR3 DNA follows: TGTGCCAGCTCGAGGGGGACAGCGAACACCGGGGAGCTGTTTTTT. The encoded protein is CASSRGTANTGELFF.

The J gene is TRBJ1-1, the V gene TRBV6-1, with a possible D match to TRBD1 (6 bases). The CDR3 spans 14 residues. V was trimmed by 6 bases and J by 1 base, leaving 12 bases between them. Germline CDR1 MNHNS, CDR2 SASEGT. CDR3 residues: CASRPGTRNTEAFF. The CDR3 nucleotides read TGTGCCAGCAGGCCTGGGACAAGGAACACTGAAGCTTTCTTT.

V usage is TRBV20-1 and J usage is TRBJ2-7; tentatively, D is TRBD2 (5 bases). V was clipped by 6 bases and J by 1 base, with 10 bases between them. Per germline, CDR1 DFQATT and CDR2 SNEGSKA (reference sequence). CDR3 size: 12 residues. The CDR3: CSARELSYEQYF. DNA for the CDR3: TGCAGTGCAAGGGAGTTATCCTACGAGCAGTACTTC.

The CDR3: CASSQDRVIQYF. The DNA of the CDR3 is TGCGCCAGCAGCCAAGATAGGGTCATTCAGTACTTC. J is TRBJ2-4 and V is TRBV4-3; the D is unclear. This CDR3 is 12 amino acids long. Germline V gene data show CDR1 as LGHNA and CDR2 as YSLEER. V was clipped by 0 bases and J by 9 bases, with 6 bases between them.

The chain couples TRBV5-1 to TRBJ2-2, with TRBD1 matching over 7 bases. CDR3 length: 17 amino acids. Germline CDR1 SGHRS, CDR2 YFSETQ. Germline trimming cut 2 bases from V and 0 bases from J; bases unmatched to any gene: 7. The CDR3 sequence is CASSLLQGLPNTGELFF. The CDR3 DNA reads as TGCGCCAGCAGCTTATTACAGGGGCTGCCGAACACCGGGGAGCTGTTTTTT.

V usage is TRBV6-1 and J usage is TRBJ1-3, with TRBD1 as a possible D gene (6 bases). This CDR3 contains 15 residues. In germline, CDR1 is MNHNS, CDR2 SASEGT. The germline V and J ends were trimmed by 5 bases and 0 bases, with 11 bases remaining between them. CDR3 in DNA: TGTGCCAGCAGTCCACAGGGCTACTCTGGAAACACCATATATTTT. Translated, it gives CASSPQGYSGNTIYF.

This clonotype has a count of ten or more. The V and J genes are TRBV29-1 and TRBJ2-1, with 15 bases lining up with TRBD2. CDR3 length equals 21 residues. Germline V gene lookup returns CDR1 SQVTM and CDR2 ANQGSEA. Losses at the gene ends were 7 bases for V and 4 bases for J; bases not matched to a gene: 23. In nucleotides, the CDR3 is TGCAGCGCCAAGGGGGGGGCACACGGGACTAGCGGGAGGTCGCTTTACAATGAGCAGTTCTTC. Protein product: CSAKGGAHGTSGRSLYNEQFF.

This clonotype was observed at least ten times. This chain joins TRBV6-5 and TRBJ2-2, with 14 bases that match TRBD2. This CDR3 is 19 amino acids long. V was clipped by 1 base and J by 5 bases; unmatched bases: 9. CDR1 MNHEY and CDR2 SVGAGI come from the germline V gene. The CDR3 loop reads CASSYLAGLAGVWTGELFF. DNA of the CDR3: TGTGCCAGCAGTTACTTAGCGGGACTAGCGGGAGTGTGGACCGGGGAGCTGTTTTTT.

The V call is TRBV27, the J call TRBJ1-2; 7 bases are a match to TRBD1. The length of the CDR3 is 15 residues. V dropped 5 bases and J dropped 0; count of bases not matched to a gene: 6. Germline V gene lookup returns CDR1 MNHEY and CDR2 SMNVEV (reference sequence). CDR3 bases: TGTGCCAGCAGTCCCGGGACAGCTTCTAACTATGGCTACACCTTC. The encoded protein is CASSPGTASNYGYTF.

This clonotype was counted ten times or more. The chain links TRBV15 to TRBJ2-5, with D unresolved. CDR1 and CDR2 from the germline V gene are LNHNV and YYDKDF (reference sequence). Between the trimmed V and J ends, which lost 0 bases and 2 bases, there was a span of 7 bases. The CDR3 is 14 residues long. The CDR3 nucleotides are TGTGCCACCAGCAGAGAGGGGATACAAGAGACCCAGTACTTC. This codes for CATSREGIQETQYF.

This clonotype has ten or more counts. V and J are TRBV20-1 and TRBJ2-6; 9 nucleotides line up with TRBD1. This CDR3 region has 14 residues. Germline V gene data show CDR1 as DFQATT and CDR2 as SNEGSKA (reference sequence). The ends lost 6 bases at V and 4 bases at J; junction bases unmatched: 4. CDR3 loop: CSARTGVGANVLTF. CDR3 nucleotides: TGCAGTGCCAGGACAGGGGTCGGGGCCAACGTCCTGACTTTC.

Many counts were recorded for this clonotype. The chain joins TRBV4-2 to TRBJ2-1; 11 bases map to TRBD2. CDR1 and CDR2 (germline): LGHNA, YNFKEQ. The V segment lost 1 base and the J segment 9 bases; nucleotides outside the gene matches: 11. This CDR3 is built from 17 residues. DNA of the CDR3: TGTGCCAGCAGCCAAGTCGGACATAGCGGGAGGGTGGGTGAGCAGTTCTTC. This translates into CASSQVGHSGRVGEQFF.

The sample holds many counts of this clonotype. The chain couples TRBV6-2 or TRBV6-3 to TRBJ2-3; D is perhaps TRBD2 (6 bases). Germline V CDR1 and CDR2: MNHEY, SVGEGT. The CDR3 is 17 amino acids. V lost 0 bases, J lost 0 bases, and 13 bases lay in between. The CDR3 region has the DNA TGTGCCAGCAGTTACTCGACTCTCAGCGGGAGCACAGATACGCAGTATTTT. Translation: CASSYSTLSGSTDTQYF.

Many counts were recorded for this clonotype. The gene calls are TRBV3-1 and TRBJ1-4; 7 bases agree with TRBD1. The V gene's germline CDR1 is LGHDT and CDR2 YNNKEL (reference sequence). The V and J ends lost 3 bases and 0 bases, in that order; junction bases with no gene match: 1. This CDR3 spans 15 amino acids. The CDR3 bases are TGTGCCAGCAGCCAGGGGACAGCAACTAATGAAAAACTGTTTTTT. Amino acid sequence: CASSQGTATNEKLFF.